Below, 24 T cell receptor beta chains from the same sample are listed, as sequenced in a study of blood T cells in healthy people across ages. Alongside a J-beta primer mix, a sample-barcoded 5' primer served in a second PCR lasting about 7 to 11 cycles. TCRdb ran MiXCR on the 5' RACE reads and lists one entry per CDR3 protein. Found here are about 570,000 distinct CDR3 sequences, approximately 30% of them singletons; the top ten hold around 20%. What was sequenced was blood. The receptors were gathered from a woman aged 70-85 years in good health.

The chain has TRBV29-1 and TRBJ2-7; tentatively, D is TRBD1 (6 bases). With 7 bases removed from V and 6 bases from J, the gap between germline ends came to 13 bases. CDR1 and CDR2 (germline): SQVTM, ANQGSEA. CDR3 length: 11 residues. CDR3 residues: CSALGQREQYF. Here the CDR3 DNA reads TGCAGCGCTCTGGGACAACGCGAGCAGTACTTC.

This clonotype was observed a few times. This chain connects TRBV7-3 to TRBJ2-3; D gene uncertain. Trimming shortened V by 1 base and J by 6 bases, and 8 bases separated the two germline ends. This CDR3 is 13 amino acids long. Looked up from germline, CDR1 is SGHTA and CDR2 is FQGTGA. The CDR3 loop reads CASSLSVPDTQYF. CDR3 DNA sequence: TGTGCCAGCAGCTTAAGCGTCCCCGATACGCAGTATTTT.

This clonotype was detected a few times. The CDR3 spells CSARAAVTTNEKLFF. The CDR3 nucleotides are TGCAGTGCTAGAGCCGCAGTTACAACTAATGAAAAACTGTTTTTT. The rearrangement links TRBV20-1 to TRBJ1-4; D uncertain. CDR3 length equals 15 residues. The ends were cut back, 1 base at V and 0 bases at J, with 9 bases in the middle. Germline CDR1 is DFQATT and CDR2 is SNEGSKA (reference sequence).

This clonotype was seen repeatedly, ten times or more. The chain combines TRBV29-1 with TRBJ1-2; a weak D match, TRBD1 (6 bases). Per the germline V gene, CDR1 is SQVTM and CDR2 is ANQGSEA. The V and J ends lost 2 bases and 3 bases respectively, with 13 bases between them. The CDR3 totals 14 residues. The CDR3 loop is CSVEKGVEDYGYTF. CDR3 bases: TGCAGCGTTGAAAAGGGGGTTGAAGACTATGGCTACACCTTC.

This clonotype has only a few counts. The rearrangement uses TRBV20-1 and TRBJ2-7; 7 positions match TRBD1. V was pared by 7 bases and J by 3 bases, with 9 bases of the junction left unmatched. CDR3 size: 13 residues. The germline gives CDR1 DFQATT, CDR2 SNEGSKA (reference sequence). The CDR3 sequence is CSVKDRANYEQYF. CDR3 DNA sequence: TGCAGTGTTAAAGACAGGGCCAACTACGAGCAGTACTTC.

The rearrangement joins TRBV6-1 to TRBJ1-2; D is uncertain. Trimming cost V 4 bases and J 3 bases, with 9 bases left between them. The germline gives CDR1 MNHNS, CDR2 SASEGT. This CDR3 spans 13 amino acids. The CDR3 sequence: CASSGQEDYGYTF. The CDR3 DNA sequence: TGTGCCAGCAGTGGCCAAGAAGACTATGGCTACACCTTC.

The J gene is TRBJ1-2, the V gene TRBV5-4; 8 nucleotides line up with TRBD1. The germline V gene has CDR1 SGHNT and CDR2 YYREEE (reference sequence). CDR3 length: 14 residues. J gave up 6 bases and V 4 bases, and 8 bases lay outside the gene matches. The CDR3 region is CASSPLDRGHGYTF. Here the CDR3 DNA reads TGTGCCAGCAGCCCCCTCGACAGGGGCCATGGCTACACCTTC.

CDR3 DNA: TGTGCCAGCAGCTTAGGGTACGGAAACACCATATATTTT. Its protein product is CASSLGYGNTIYF. The chain uses TRBV7-8 and TRBJ1-3; D is unclear. Trimming removed 1 base from V and 4 bases from J, with 5 bases in between. Germline CDR1 is SGHVS and CDR2 is FQNEAQ. This CDR3 has 13 residues.

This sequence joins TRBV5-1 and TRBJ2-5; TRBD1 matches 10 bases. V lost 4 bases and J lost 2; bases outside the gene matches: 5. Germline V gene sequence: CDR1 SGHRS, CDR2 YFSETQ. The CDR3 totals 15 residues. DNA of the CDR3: TGCGCCAGCAGCGCTGGACAGGGGGTACAAGAGACCCAGTACTTC. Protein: CASSAGQGVQETQYF. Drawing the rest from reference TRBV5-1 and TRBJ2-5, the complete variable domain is KAGVTQTPRYLIKTRGQQVTLSCSPISGHRSVSWYQQTPGQGLQFLFEYFSETQRNKGNFPGRFSGRQFSNSRSEMNVSTLELGDSALYLCASSAGQGVQETQYFGPGTRLLVL.

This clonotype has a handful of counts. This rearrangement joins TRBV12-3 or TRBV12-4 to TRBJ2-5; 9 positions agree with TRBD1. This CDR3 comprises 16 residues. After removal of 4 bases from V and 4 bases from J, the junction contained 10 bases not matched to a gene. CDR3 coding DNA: TGTGCCAGCAGTTCCACACCGGGACAGGGATCAGAGACCCAGTACTTC. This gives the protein CASSSTPGQGSETQYF.

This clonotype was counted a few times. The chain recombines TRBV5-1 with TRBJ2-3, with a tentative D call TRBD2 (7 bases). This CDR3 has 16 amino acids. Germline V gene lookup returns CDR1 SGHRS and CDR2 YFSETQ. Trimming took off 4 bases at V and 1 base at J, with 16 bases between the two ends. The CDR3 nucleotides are TGCGCCAGCAGCCCCATCCGGGGGGCCCGCACAGATACGCAGTATTTT. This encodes CASSPIRGARTDTQYF.

The CDR3 nucleotides read TGCAGCGTTCTACGGGGGGCGCCCTCTGGAAACACCATATATTTT. Residues: CSVLRGAPSGNTIYF. The rearrangement uses TRBV29-1 and TRBJ1-3, with D maybe TRBD1 (6 bases). The V gene's germline CDR1 is SQVTM and CDR2 ANQGSEA. Between the trimmed V and J ends, which lost 5 bases and 0 bases, there was a span of 14 bases. The CDR3 has 15 residues.

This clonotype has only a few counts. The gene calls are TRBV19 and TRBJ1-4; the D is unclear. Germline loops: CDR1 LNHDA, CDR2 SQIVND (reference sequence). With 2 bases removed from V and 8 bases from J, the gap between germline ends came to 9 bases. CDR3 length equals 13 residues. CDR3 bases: TGTGCCAGTAGTATAACTTCGGGGGAAAAACTGTTTTTT. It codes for CASSITSGEKLFF.

CDR3 coding DNA: TGTGCCAGCAATCGACAGGGTGAAGACTATGGCTACACCTTC. Its protein product is CASNRQGEDYGYTF. V is TRBV28 and J is TRBJ1-2; the match to TRBD1 covers 7 bases. The CDR3 loop spans 14 amino acids. V dropped 7 bases and J dropped 3; count of bases not matched to a gene: 8. The germline V gene encodes CDR1 MDHEN and CDR2 SYDVKM.

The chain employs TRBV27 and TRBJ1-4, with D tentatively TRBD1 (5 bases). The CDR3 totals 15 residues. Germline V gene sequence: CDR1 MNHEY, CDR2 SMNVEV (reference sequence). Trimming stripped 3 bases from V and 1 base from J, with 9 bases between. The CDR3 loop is CASSFRDRTNEKLFF. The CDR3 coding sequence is TGTGCCAGCAGTTTTCGGGACCGAACTAATGAAAAACTGTTTTTT.

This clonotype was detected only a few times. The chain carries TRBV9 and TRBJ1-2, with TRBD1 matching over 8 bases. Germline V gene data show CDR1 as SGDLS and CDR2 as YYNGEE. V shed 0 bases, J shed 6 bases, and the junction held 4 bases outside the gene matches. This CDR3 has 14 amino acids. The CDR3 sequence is CASSVDHRGNGYTF. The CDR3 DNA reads TGTGCCAGCAGCGTAGACCACAGGGGGAATGGCTACACCTTC.

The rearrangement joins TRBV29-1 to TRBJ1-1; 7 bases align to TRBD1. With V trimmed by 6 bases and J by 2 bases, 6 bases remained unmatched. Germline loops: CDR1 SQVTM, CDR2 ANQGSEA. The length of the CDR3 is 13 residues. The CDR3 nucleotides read TGCAGCGTCCGGGGACAGCAAAACACTGAAGCTTTCTTT. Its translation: CSVRGQQNTEAFF.

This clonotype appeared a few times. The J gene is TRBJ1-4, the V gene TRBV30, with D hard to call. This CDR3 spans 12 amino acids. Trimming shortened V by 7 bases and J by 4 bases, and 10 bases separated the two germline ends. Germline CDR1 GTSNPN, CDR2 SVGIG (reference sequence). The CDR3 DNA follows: TGTGCCTCGCGGACTTTTAATGAAAAACTGTTTTTT. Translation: CASRTFNEKLFF.

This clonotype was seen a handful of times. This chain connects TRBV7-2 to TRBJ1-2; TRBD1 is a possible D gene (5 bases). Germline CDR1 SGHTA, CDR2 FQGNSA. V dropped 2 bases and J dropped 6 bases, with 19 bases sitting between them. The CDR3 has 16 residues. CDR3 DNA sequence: TGTGCCAGCAGCTTAAATTCAAATTCGGGGCTCCATGGCTACACCTTC. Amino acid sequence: CASSLNSNSGLHGYTF.

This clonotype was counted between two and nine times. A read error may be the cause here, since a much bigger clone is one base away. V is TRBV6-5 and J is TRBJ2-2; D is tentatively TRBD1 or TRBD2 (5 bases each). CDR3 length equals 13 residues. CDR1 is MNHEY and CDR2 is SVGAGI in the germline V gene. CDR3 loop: CASSYGTSGVLFF. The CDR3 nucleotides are TGTGCCAGCAGTTACGGGACCTCCGGGGTGCTGTTTTTT.

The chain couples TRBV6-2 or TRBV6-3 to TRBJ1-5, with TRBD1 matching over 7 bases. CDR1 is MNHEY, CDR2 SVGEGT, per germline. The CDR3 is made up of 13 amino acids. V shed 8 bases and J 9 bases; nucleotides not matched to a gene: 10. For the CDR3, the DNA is TGTGCCAGCGTCCGGGACAGCAAACGGCCCCAGCATTTT. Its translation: CASVRDSKRPQHF.

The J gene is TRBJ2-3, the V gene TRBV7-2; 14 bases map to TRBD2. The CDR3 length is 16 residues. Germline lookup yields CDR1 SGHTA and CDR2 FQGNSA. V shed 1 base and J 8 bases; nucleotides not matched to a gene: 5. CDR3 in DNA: TGTGCCAGCAGCTTAGTCGGACTAGCGGGGGGACTTACGCAGTATTTT. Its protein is CASSLVGLAGGLTQYF.

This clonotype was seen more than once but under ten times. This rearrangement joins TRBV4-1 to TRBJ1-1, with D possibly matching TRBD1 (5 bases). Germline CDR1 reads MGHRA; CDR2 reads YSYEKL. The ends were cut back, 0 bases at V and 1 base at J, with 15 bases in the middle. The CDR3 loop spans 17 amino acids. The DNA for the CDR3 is TGCGCCAGCAGCCAAGACCCCGGGCAGGGAGGGAACACTGAAGCTTTCTTT. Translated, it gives CASSQDPGQGGNTEAFF.

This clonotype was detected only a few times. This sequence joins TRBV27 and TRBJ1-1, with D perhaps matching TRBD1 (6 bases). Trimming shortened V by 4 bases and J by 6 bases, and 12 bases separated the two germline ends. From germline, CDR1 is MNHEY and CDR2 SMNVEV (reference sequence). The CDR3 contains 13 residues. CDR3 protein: CASSSLDRPEAFF. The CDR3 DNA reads TGTGCCAGCAGTTCCCTCGACAGGCCTGAAGCTTTCTTT.